This TCR beta chain emerged from a study of beta chain features in type 1 diabetes. On the study more broadly: Healthy donors resembled patients in age, gender and cell yields. Findings and caveats of the study: All four CD4+ subsets from Type 1 diabetes patients carried moderately but significantly shorter TCRB CDR3s. The naive, central memory and Treg TCRB repertoires showed an apparent similarity that was greater among patients than among healthy donors. Cells carrying high TCR expression could end up over-represented when cDNA is sequenced. Junctions at VDJ sites from type 1 diabetes patients had fewer insertions and more deletions.

cDNA synthesis used the whole RNA isolate, giving expressed TCRB sequences. The data were produced by immunoSEQ multiplex PCR, yet TCRdb's version contains in-frame clones alone and is incomplete. Of about 25,000 clones in the sample, roughly half are singletons; the top ten hold roughly 0.29%. The germline gives CDR1 KGHSH, CDR2 LQKENI. V was cut by 2 bases and J by 1 base, with 11 bases left in between. The CDR3 loop spans 15 amino acids. With respect to this clone: The target antigen is unknown. Other DNA sequences in the same sample also yield this CDR3.

The sequencing sample was made of stem cell memory CD4+ T cells from blood. The sequence came from a man aged 25 to 40 with type 1 diabetes. The V and J genes are TRBV18 and TRBJ2-5, with D maybe TRBD1 (5 bases). The CDR3 DNA sequence: TGTGCCAGCTCACCAAATAGACAGCCCCAAGAGACCCAGTACTTC. Translated, it gives CASSPNRQPQETQYF. Supplemented by reference TRBV18 and TRBJ2-5, the full variable domain reads NAGVMQNPRHLVRRRGQEARLRCSPMKGHSHVYWYRQLPEEGLKFMVYLQKENIIDESGMPKERFSAEFPKEGPSILRIQQVVRGDSAAYFCASSPNRQPQETQYFGPGTRLLVL.